This TCR beta chain was sequenced during a study of response to subunit inactivated influenza vaccine. Study results and limitations: Authors suggested each seasonal flu vaccination may recruit only limited numbers of new T cells.

About this clonotype: Its antigen is unidentified.

Germline assignment: CDR1 MDHEN and CDR2 SYDVKM. The CDR3 is made up of 15 amino acids. V lost 6 bases to trimming and J lost 4 bases; unmatched junction nucleotides: 6. A single record per CDR3 protein comes from TCRdb applying MiXCR to the RT-PCR reads. This table holds 530,000 or so distinct CDR3 sequences, roughly 12% found once. The TCR was taken from a man aged 45-60 years who received an inactivated influenza vaccine. The chain joins TRBV28 to TRBJ1-4; TRBD1 matches at 9 bases. The sample consisted of PBMCs from blood, taken on the day of vaccination. As DNA, the CDR3 is TGTGCCAGCAGACCCACAGGGGGCAGTAATGAAAAACTGTTTTTT. It yields the protein CASRPTGGSNEKLFF.